The rows below give T cell receptor beta chains drawn from one sample of a study of regulatory T cells in long-lasting Graves disease. A single record per CDR3 protein comes from TCRdb applying MiXCR to the multiplex PCR reads. The data show 420,000 or so distinct CDR3 sequences, about 15% seen once. This sample was shared with a second study, whose subject was T cells in Graves' hyperthyroidism and ophthalmopathy.

The sequencing here drew on peripheral blood mononuclear cells (PBMCs), taken at new diagnosis, from a patient treated with antithyroid drugs. Every receptor here comes from a young woman with Graves disease. Both conserved end residues are part of each CDR3. Each record gives: clone size, V gene, D gene, J gene, CDR3 DNA, CDR3 protein. D genes are given only for firm matches. Size is omitted from some rows. Given values are once, few, many or a class for expanded clones.

clone_size: many
v_call: TRBV28
d_call: TRBD2
j_call: TRBJ2-7
cdr3_nt: TGTGCCAGCAGTTTCGGAGTAGCGGGAGGCCACCGGGGCGAGCAGTACTTC
cdr3_aa: CASSFGVAGGHRGEQYF

clone_size: many
v_call: TRBV3-1
d_call: .
j_call: TRBJ1-1
cdr3_nt: TGTGCCAGCAGCCAAGATGGGGGCGGAGGCCCTGAAGCTTTCTTT
cdr3_aa: CASSQDGGGGPEAFF

clone_size: .
v_call: TRBV6-1
d_call: TRBD1
j_call: TRBJ1-1
cdr3_nt: TGTGCCATCTGGTCGAAACAGGGGAAAGCTTTCTTT
cdr3_aa: CAIWSKQGKAFF

clone_size: many
v_call: TRBV28
d_call: .
j_call: TRBJ1-5
cdr3_nt: TGTGCCAGCAGTTTTCTAAATAAGCCCCAGCATTTT
cdr3_aa: CASSFLNKPQHF

clone_size: few
v_call: TRBV6-5
d_call: .
j_call: TRBJ1-1
cdr3_nt: TGTGCCAGCAGTTTAACCGGGTGGGACACTGAAGCTTTCTTT
cdr3_aa: CASSLTGWDTEAFF

clone_size: many
v_call: TRBV2
d_call: .
j_call: TRBJ1-5
cdr3_nt: TGTGCCAGCAGTGCCCAGATCGATCAGCCCCAGCATTTT
cdr3_aa: CASSAQIDQPQHF

clone_size: many
v_call: TRBV27
d_call: TRBD1
j_call: TRBJ2-1
cdr3_nt: TGTGCCAGCAAGACAGGGATTGAGCAGTTCTTC
cdr3_aa: CASKTGIEQFF

clone_size: many
v_call: TRBV27
d_call: TRBD2
j_call: TRBJ2-1
cdr3_nt: TGTGCCAGCAGTTTTGGGTCAGGAGCAGTAAGCGGGAGTTTCTACAATGAGCAGTTCTTC
cdr3_aa: CASSFGSGAVSGSFYNEQFF

clone_size: many
v_call: TRBV7-3
d_call: .
j_call: TRBJ2-7
cdr3_nt: TGTGCCAGCAGCTTAATGGCCGTCGGCGCCGAGCAGTACTTC
cdr3_aa: CASSLMAVGAEQYF

clone_size: .
v_call: TRBV20-1
d_call: .
j_call: TRBJ2-3
cdr3_nt: TGCAGTGCTAGCGTGGAACCGCCAGATACGCAGTATTTT
cdr3_aa: CSASVEPPDTQYF

clone_size: .
v_call: TRBV18
d_call: .
j_call: TRBJ2-5
cdr3_nt: TGTGCCAGCTCACCCCTGACGGGGGCGTCATCAGAGACCCAGTACTTC
cdr3_aa: CASSPLTGASSETQYF

clone_size: many
v_call: TRBV7-2
d_call: TRBD2
j_call: TRBJ2-1
cdr3_nt: TGTGCCAGCAGCTGGTCTCTAGCGGACCCCTACAATGAGCAGTTCTTC
cdr3_aa: CASSWSLADPYNEQFF

clone_size: .
v_call: TRBV19
d_call: .
j_call: TRBJ2-3
cdr3_nt: TGTGCCAGTAGTTCGTCTAAGTGGGAACGCACAGATACGCAGTATTTT
cdr3_aa: CASSSSKWERTDTQYF

clone_size: many
v_call: TRBV7-8
d_call: TRBD1
j_call: TRBJ2-1
cdr3_nt: TGTGCCAGCAGCTCGGACAGGATAACCTACAATGAGCAGTTCTTC
cdr3_aa: CASSSDRITYNEQFF

clone_size: many
v_call: TRBV6-5
d_call: .
j_call: TRBJ1-2
cdr3_nt: TGTGCCAGCAGTTTAAGTGGGGCGGATGGCTACACCTTC
cdr3_aa: CASSLSGADGYTF

clone_size: many
v_call: TRBV27
d_call: TRBD2
j_call: TRBJ2-1
cdr3_nt: TGTGCCAGCAGTTTCCCAAGGACTAGCGGGAACTACAATGAGCAGTTCTTC
cdr3_aa: CASSFPRTSGNYNEQFF

clone_size: .
v_call: TRBV7-9
d_call: .
j_call: TRBJ1-1
cdr3_nt: TGTGCCAGCAGCCAGAACGCAGGGGCGGAGGGAGCTTTCTTT
cdr3_aa: CASSQNAGAEGAFF

clone_size: many
v_call: TRBV6-5
d_call: .
j_call: TRBJ2-1
cdr3_nt: TGTGCCAGCAGTTACTCGACCAGCAATGAGCAGTTCTTC
cdr3_aa: CASSYSTSNEQFF

clone_size: .
v_call: TRBV28
d_call: TRBD1
j_call: TRBJ1-4
cdr3_nt: TGTGCCAGCAGTCCGACAGGGGAGTCAAAACTGTTTTTT
cdr3_aa: CASSPTGESKLFF

clone_size: .
v_call: TRBV3-1
d_call: .
j_call: TRBJ2-7
cdr3_nt: TGTGCCAGCAGCAAAATTCTGGGTTCCTCCTACGAGCAGTACTTC
cdr3_aa: CASSKILGSSYEQYF

clone_size: many
v_call: TRBV11-2
d_call: TRBD2
j_call: TRBJ2-1
cdr3_nt: TGTGCCAGCAGCTCTATAAAGGGACTAGCGGGAGGTCTCTATGAGCAGTTCTTC
cdr3_aa: CASSSIKGLAGGLYEQFF

clone_size: .
v_call: TRBV10-3
d_call: TRBD1
j_call: TRBJ1-2
cdr3_nt: TGTGCCATCAGTGGGGGACAGGGGGCGCCGAACTATGGCTACACCTTC
cdr3_aa: CAISGGQGAPNYGYTF

clone_size: .
v_call: TRBV29-1
d_call: TRBD2
j_call: TRBJ2-5
cdr3_nt: TGCAGCGTCAGACTAGCGGGAGGGCCTGGGACCCAGTACTTC
cdr3_aa: CSVRLAGGPGTQYF

clone_size: many
v_call: TRBV2
d_call: TRBD1
j_call: TRBJ2-7
cdr3_nt: TGTGCCAGCAGTATAGGGACAGGGGGCTACGAGCAGTACTTC
cdr3_aa: CASSIGTGGYEQYF

clone_size: few
v_call: TRBV3-1
d_call: TRBD2
j_call: TRBJ2-2
cdr3_nt: TGTGCCAGCAGCGCCGTACGAGGGAGGGCCAACACCGGGGAGCTGTTTTTT
cdr3_aa: CASSAVRGRANTGELFF

clone_size: many
v_call: TRBV30
d_call: TRBD1
j_call: TRBJ1-2
cdr3_nt: TGTGCCTCCTACCCCGGGACAGGGGGCAAGTATGGCTACACCTTC
cdr3_aa: CASYPGTGGKYGYTF

clone_size: few
v_call: TRBV2
d_call: .
j_call: TRBJ2-2
cdr3_nt: TGTGCCAGCAGTGCGCAGAACACCGGGGAGCTGTTTTTT
cdr3_aa: CASSAQNTGELFF

clone_size: many
v_call: TRBV28
d_call: .
j_call: TRBJ1-1
cdr3_nt: TGTGCCAGCAGTTTGGGCGTCTGGGGAGCTTTCTTT
cdr3_aa: CASSLGVWGAFF

clone_size: .
v_call: TRBV18
d_call: .
j_call: TRBJ1-5
cdr3_nt: TGTGCCAGCTCAAAAGACAGGTTAGGCAATCAGCCCCAGCATTTT
cdr3_aa: CASSKDRLGNQPQHF

clone_size: once
v_call: TRBV7-9
d_call: TRBD2
j_call: TRBJ2-4
cdr3_nt: TGTGCCAGCAGCACGACTAGCGGGAGTTACATTCAGTACTTC
cdr3_aa: CASSTTSGSYIQYF

clone_size: many
v_call: TRBV28
d_call: TRBD1
j_call: TRBJ2-5
cdr3_nt: TGTGCCAGCAGTACCCCCACCGGGACAGGGGAAGAGACCCAGTACTTC
cdr3_aa: CASSTPTGTGEETQYF

clone_size: many
v_call: TRBV9
d_call: .
j_call: TRBJ1-2
cdr3_nt: TGTGCCAGCAGCGTAGATGTGGGGTCCACTAACTATGGCTACACCTTC
cdr3_aa: CASSVDVGSTNYGYTF

clone_size: few
v_call: TRBV9
d_call: TRBD1
j_call: TRBJ2-5
cdr3_nt: TGTGCCAGCAGCGTAGCTTCGACAGGGGATCAAGAGACCCAGTACTTC
cdr3_aa: CASSVASTGDQETQYF

clone_size: many
v_call: TRBV27
d_call: .
j_call: TRBJ2-5
cdr3_nt: TGTGCCAGCAGGAGGAGGGGTCAAGAGACCCAGTACTTC
cdr3_aa: CASRRRGQETQYF

clone_size: few
v_call: TRBV5-8
d_call: .
j_call: TRBJ2-5
cdr3_nt: TGTGCCAGCAGGAATCCCACCGAGACCCAGTACTTC
cdr3_aa: CASRNPTETQYF

clone_size: .
v_call: TRBV5-1
d_call: .
j_call: TRBJ2-2
cdr3_nt: TGCGCCAGCAGCCCCCCAGAGAACACCGGGGAGCTGTTTTTT
cdr3_aa: CASSPPENTGELFF

clone_size: many
v_call: TRBV28
d_call: .
j_call: TRBJ1-2
cdr3_nt: TGTGCCAGCAGTTTACTTCCCCTAGCTAACTATGGCTACACCTTC
cdr3_aa: CASSLLPLANYGYTF

clone_size: .
v_call: TRBV5-6
d_call: .
j_call: TRBJ1-1
cdr3_nt: TGTGCCAGCAGCTTGGCAGCGATCACTGAAGCTTTCTTT
cdr3_aa: CASSLAAITEAFF

clone_size: many
v_call: TRBV6-1
d_call: TRBD2
j_call: TRBJ2-3
cdr3_nt: TGTGCCAGCAGTGGGAGCGGGACCCTCAGAACCGGCGGTACGCAGTATTTT
cdr3_aa: CASSGSGTLRTGGTQYF

clone_size: many
v_call: TRBV6-1
d_call: .
j_call: TRBJ2-4
cdr3_nt: TGTGCCAGCAGTCGTGAAGGTTTAGCCAAAAACATTCAGTACTTC
cdr3_aa: CASSREGLAKNIQYF

clone_size: few
v_call: TRBV9
d_call: .
j_call: TRBJ1-2
cdr3_nt: TGTGCCAGCAGCGTAGGACAGACTAACTATGGCTACACCTTC
cdr3_aa: CASSVGQTNYGYTF

clone_size: many
v_call: TRBV6-5
d_call: .
j_call: TRBJ2-1
cdr3_nt: TGTGCCAGCAGTTACCGCATATGGGGCTCGGCCAATGAGCAGTTCTTC
cdr3_aa: CASSYRIWGSANEQFF

clone_size: many
v_call: TRBV5-1
d_call: TRBD1
j_call: TRBJ2-5
cdr3_nt: TGCGCCAGCAGCACGGGACAGGGCGAGGAGACCCAGTACTTC
cdr3_aa: CASSTGQGEETQYF

clone_size: many
v_call: TRBV20-1
d_call: .
j_call: TRBJ2-1
cdr3_nt: TGCAGTGCTACTTCCTCCTACAATGAGCAGTTCTTC
cdr3_aa: CSATSSYNEQFF

clone_size: many
v_call: TRBV7-3
d_call: TRBD2
j_call: TRBJ2-3
cdr3_nt: TGTGCCAGCAGCTTATTAGGACTAGCGGGAGTTGGAGATACGCAGTATTTT
cdr3_aa: CASSLLGLAGVGDTQYF

clone_size: many
v_call: TRBV28
d_call: .
j_call: TRBJ2-7
cdr3_nt: TGTGCCAGCACCATGGGGGGGCTGAATTCCTACGAGCAGTACTTC
cdr3_aa: CASTMGGLNSYEQYF

clone_size: many
v_call: TRBV30
d_call: .
j_call: TRBJ2-5
cdr3_nt: TGTGCCTGGAGTAAAGGAGGGCCTGAGACCCAGTACTTC
cdr3_aa: CAWSKGGPETQYF

clone_size: .
v_call: TRBV30
d_call: .
j_call: TRBJ2-7
cdr3_nt: TGTGCCTGGAGAATGGGATCAGGAAACTCCTACGAGCAGTACTTC
cdr3_aa: CAWRMGSGNSYEQYF

clone_size: many
v_call: TRBV18
d_call: .
j_call: TRBJ1-1
cdr3_nt: TGTGCCAGCTCACCTTGGCCCCTCCTCGGGACCCCTGAAGCTTTCTTT
cdr3_aa: CASSPWPLLGTPEAFF

clone_size: few
v_call: TRBV6-1
d_call: .
j_call: TRBJ1-4
cdr3_nt: TGTGCCAGCAGTGAATCCAGCGTTAATGAAAAACTGTTTTTT
cdr3_aa: CASSESSVNEKLFF

clone_size: few
v_call: TRBV7-2
d_call: TRBD2
j_call: TRBJ2-3
cdr3_nt: TGTGCCAGCAGCCCTTATCCAAAAGGCGGGGGTAGAGATACGCAGTATTTT
cdr3_aa: CASSPYPKGGGRDTQYF

clone_size: .
v_call: TRBV2
d_call: .
j_call: TRBJ2-5
cdr3_nt: TGTGCCTTCAGGGGTGAGACCCAGTACTTC
cdr3_aa: CAFRGETQYF

clone_size: many
v_call: TRBV6-2/TRBV6-3
d_call: .
j_call: TRBJ2-7
cdr3_nt: TGTGCCAGCACCAACCCAAAGGGCTACGAGCAGTACTTC
cdr3_aa: CASTNPKGYEQYF

clone_size: many
v_call: TRBV7-6
d_call: TRBD1
j_call: TRBJ2-1
cdr3_nt: TGTGCCAGCAGCCAAGGGACAGGTGATTTGTACAATGAGCAGTTCTTC
cdr3_aa: CASSQGTGDLYNEQFF

clone_size: few
v_call: TRBV3-1
d_call: TRBD2
j_call: TRBJ2-7
cdr3_nt: TGTGCCAGCGCTCGGGGGACTAGCGGGTACGAGCAGTACTTC
cdr3_aa: CASARGTSGYEQYF

clone_size: few
v_call: TRBV20-1
d_call: .
j_call: TRBJ1-5
cdr3_nt: TGCAGTGCTAGTCAGGGAGTAATTCAGCCCCAGCATTTT
cdr3_aa: CSASQGVIQPQHF

clone_size: .
v_call: TRBV5-1
d_call: .
j_call: TRBJ2-1
cdr3_nt: TGCGCCAGCAGCTTGGGCCTCCTAACGGGTTTACGTAGTAAGAATGAGCAGTTCTTC
cdr3_aa: CASSLGLLTGLRSKNEQFF

clone_size: many
v_call: TRBV28
d_call: TRBD1
j_call: TRBJ1-2
cdr3_nt: TGTGCCAGCAGGGGGGACAGTGGAAGCTTGAGGGGCTACACCTTC
cdr3_aa: CASRGDSGSLRGYTF

clone_size: many
v_call: TRBV3-1
d_call: .
j_call: TRBJ2-7
cdr3_nt: TGTGCCAGCAGTCGACAGTCCCGCGAGCAGTACTTC
cdr3_aa: CASSRQSREQYF